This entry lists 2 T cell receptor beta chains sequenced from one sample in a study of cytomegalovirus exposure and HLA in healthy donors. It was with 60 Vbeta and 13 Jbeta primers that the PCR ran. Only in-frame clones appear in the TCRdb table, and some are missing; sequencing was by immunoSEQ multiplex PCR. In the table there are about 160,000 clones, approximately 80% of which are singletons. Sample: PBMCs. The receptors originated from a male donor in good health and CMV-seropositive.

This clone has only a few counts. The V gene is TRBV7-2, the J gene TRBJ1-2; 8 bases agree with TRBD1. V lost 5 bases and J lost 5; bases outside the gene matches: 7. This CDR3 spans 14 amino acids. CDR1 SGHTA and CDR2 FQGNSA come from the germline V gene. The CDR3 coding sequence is TGTGCCAGCAGCCAGAGACAGGGGAGGTATGGCTACACCTTC. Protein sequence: CASSQRQGRYGYTF.

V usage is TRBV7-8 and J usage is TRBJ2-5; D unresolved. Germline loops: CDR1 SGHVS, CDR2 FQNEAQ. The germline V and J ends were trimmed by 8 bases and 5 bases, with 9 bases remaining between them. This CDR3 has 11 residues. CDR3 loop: CASSRVETQYF. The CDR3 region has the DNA TGTGCCAGCTCTCGGGTGGAGACCCAGTACTTC.